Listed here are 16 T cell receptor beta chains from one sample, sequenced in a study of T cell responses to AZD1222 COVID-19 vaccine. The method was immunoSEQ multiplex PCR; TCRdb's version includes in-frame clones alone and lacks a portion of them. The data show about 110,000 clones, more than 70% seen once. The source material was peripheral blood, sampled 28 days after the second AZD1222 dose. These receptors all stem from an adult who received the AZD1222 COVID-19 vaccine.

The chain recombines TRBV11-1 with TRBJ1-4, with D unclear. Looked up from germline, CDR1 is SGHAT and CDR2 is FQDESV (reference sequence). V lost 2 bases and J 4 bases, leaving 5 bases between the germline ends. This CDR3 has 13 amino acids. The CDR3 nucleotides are TGTGCCAGCAGCTTACAGCTTAATGAAAAACTGTTTTTT. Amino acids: CASSLQLNEKLFF.

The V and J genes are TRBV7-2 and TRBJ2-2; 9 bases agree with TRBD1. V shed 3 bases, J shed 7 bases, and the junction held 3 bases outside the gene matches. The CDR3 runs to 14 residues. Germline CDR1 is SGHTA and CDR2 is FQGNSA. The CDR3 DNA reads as TGTGCCAGCAGCTTGGGACAGGGTGGCGGGGAGCTGTTTTTT. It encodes CASSLGQGGGELFF.

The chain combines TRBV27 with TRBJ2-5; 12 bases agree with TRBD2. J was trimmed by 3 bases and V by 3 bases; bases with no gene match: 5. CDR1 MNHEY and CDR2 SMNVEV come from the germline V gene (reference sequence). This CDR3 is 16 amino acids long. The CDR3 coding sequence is TGTGCCAGCAGTTTCCAAAGACTAGCGGGAGAAGAGACCCAGTACTTC. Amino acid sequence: CASSFQRLAGEETQYF.

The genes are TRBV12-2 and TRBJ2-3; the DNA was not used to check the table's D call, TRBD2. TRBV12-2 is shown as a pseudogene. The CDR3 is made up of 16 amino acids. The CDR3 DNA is TGTGCAAGTCGTCCTCGGACTAGCGGGTACGACGATACGCAGTATTTT. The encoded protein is CASRPRTSGYDDTQYF.

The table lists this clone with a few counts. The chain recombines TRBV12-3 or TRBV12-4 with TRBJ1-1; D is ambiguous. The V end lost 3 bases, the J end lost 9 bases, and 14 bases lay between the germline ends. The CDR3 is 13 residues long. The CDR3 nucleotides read TGTGCCAGCAGTTTGGCCATATATGAGAAAGCTTTCTTT. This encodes CASSLAIYEKAFF.

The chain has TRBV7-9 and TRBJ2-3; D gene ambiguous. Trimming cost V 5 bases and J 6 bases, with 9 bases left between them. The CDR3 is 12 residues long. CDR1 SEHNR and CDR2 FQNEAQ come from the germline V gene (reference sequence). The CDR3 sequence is CASSQSRDTQYF. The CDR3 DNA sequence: TGTGCCAGCAGCCAGTCCCGGGATACGCAGTATTTT.

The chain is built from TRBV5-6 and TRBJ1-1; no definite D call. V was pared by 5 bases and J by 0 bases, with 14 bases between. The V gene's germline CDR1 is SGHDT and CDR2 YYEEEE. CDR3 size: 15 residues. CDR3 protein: CASRNLDRMNTEAFF. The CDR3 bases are TGTGCCAGCAGGAACTTGGATCGAATGAACACTGAAGCTTTCTTT. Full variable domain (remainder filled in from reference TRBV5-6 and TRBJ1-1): DAGVTQSPTHLIKTRGQQVTLRCSPKSGHDTVSWYQQALGQGPQFIFQYYEEEERQRGNFPDRFSGHQFPNYSSELNVNALLLGDSALYLCASRNLDRMNTEAFFGQGTRLTVV.

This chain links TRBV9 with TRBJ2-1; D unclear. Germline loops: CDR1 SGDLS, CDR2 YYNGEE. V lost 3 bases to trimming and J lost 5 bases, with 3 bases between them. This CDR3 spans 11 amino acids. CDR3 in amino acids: CASSGNNEQFF. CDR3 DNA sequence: TGTGCCAGCAGCGGGAACAATGAGCAGTTCTTC.

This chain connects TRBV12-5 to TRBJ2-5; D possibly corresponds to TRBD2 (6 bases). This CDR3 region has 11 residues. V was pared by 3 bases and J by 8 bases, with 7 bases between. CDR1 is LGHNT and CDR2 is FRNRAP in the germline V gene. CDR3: CASGFGLTQYF. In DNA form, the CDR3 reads TGTGCTAGTGGTTTCGGACTAACCCAGTACTTC.

CDR3 loop: CASSLEALSYNSPLHF. CDR3 in DNA: TGTGCCAGCAGCTTAGAGGCCCTCTCCTATAATTCACCCCTCCACTTT. V usage is TRBV7-2 and J usage is TRBJ1-6; no firm D call. Trimming shortened V by 1 base and J by 0 bases, and 7 bases separated the two germline ends. Germline CDR1 is SGHTA and CDR2 is FQGNSA. This CDR3 is 16 amino acids long.

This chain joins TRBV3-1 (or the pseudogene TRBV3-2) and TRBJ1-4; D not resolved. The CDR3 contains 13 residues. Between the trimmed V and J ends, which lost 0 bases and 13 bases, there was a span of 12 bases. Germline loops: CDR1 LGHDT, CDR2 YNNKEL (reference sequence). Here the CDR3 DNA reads TGTGCCAGCAGCCAAGAGTCGGGAGGCTTACTGTTTTTT. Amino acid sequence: CASSQESGGLLFF.

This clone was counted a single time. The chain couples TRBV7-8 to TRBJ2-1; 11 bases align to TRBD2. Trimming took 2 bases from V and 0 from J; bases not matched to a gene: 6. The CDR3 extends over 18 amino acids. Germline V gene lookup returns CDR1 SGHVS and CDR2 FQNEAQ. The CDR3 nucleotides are TGTGCCAGCAGCTTAAGGTTAGCGGGAGGGAGCTCCTACAATGAGCAGTTCTTC. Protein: CASSLRLAGGSSYNEQFF.

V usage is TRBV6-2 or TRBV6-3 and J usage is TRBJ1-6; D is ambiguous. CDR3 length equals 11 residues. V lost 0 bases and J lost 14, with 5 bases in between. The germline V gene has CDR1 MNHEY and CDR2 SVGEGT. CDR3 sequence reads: CASSYSFTLHF. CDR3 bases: TGTGCCAGCAGTTACTCTTTCACCCTCCACTTT.

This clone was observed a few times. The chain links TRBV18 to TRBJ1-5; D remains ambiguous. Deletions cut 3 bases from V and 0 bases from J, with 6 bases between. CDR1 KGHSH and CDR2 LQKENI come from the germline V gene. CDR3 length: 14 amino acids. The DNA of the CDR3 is TGTGCCAGCTCACCCACTTATAGCAATCAGCCCCAGCATTTT. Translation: CASSPTYSNQPQHF.

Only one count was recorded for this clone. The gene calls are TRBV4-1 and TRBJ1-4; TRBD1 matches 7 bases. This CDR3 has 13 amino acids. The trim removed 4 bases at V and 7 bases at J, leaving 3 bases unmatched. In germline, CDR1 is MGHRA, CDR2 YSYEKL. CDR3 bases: TGCGCCAGCAGCCTTGGGACAGCTGAAAAACTGTTTTTT. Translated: CASSLGTAEKLFF.

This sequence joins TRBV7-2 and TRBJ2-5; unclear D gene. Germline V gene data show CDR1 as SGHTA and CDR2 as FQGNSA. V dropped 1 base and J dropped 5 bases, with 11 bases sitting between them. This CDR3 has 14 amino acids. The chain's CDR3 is CASSLVRSFETQYF. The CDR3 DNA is TGTGCCAGCAGCTTAGTAAGGTCGTTCGAGACCCAGTACTTC.